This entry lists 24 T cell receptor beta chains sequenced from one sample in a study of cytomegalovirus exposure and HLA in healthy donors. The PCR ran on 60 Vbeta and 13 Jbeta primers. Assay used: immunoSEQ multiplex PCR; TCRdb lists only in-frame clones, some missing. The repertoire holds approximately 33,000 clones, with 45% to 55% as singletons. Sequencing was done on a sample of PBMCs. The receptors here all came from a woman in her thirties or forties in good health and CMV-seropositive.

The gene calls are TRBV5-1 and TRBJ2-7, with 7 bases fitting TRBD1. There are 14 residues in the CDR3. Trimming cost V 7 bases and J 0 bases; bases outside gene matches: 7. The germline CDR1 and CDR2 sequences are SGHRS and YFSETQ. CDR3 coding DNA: TGCGCCAGCCGCTCCGGGACAGCCTCCTACGAGCAGTACTTC. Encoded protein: CASRSGTASYEQYF.

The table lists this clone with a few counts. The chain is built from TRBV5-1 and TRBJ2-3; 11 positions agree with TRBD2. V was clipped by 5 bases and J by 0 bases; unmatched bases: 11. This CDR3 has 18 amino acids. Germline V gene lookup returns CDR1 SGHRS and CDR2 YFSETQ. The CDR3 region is CASRPSGGPTSSTDTQYF. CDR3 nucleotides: TGCGCCAGCAGGCCTAGCGGGGGGCCCACGTCTAGCACAGATACGCAGTATTTT.

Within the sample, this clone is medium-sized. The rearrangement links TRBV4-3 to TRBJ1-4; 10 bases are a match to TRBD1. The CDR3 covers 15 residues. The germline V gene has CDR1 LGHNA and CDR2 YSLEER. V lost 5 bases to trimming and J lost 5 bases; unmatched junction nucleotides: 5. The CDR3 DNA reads TGCGCCAGCAGCTCCACGGGACAGGGGAATGAAAAACTGTTTTTT. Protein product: CASSSTGQGNEKLFF.

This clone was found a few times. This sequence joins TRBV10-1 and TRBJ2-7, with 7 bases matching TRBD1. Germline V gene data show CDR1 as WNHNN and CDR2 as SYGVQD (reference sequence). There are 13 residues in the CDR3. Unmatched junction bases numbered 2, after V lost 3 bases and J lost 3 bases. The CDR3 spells CASSETGDYEQYF. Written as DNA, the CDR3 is TGCGCCAGCAGTGAAACAGGGGACTACGAGCAGTACTTC.

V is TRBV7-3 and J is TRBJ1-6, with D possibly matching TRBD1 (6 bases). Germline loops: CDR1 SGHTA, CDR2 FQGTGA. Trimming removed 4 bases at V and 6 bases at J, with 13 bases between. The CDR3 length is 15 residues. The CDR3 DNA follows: TGTGCCAGCAGCTCCACAGGGTTGGCTAATTCACCCCTCCACTTT. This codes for CASSSTGLANSPLHF.

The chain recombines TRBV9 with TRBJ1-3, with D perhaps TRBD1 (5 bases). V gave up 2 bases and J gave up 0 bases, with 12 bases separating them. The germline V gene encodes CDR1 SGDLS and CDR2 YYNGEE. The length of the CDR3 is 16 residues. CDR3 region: CASSVGHTNSGNTIYF. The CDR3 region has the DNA TGTGCCAGCAGCGTTGGACACACCAACTCTGGAAACACCATATATTTT.

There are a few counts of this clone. The CDR3 region is CASSQDAQGRRVGYTF. CDR3 bases: TGTGCCAGCAGCCAAGATGCCCAGGGGCGTAGGGTTGGCTACACCTTC. The chain couples TRBV4-2 to TRBJ1-2; D perhaps matches TRBD1 (6 bases). CDR1 and CDR2 (germline): LGHNA, YNFKEQ. The CDR3 has 16 residues. V was pared by 0 bases and J by 7 bases, with 18 bases between.

CDR3 amino acids: CASSESGQDYEQYF. CDR3 nucleotides: TGTGCCAGCAGTGAATCCGGACAGGACTACGAGCAGTACTTC. The chain recombines TRBV2 with TRBJ2-7; 7 bases are shared with TRBD1. This CDR3 has 14 amino acids. CDR1 is SNHLY, CDR2 FYNNEI, per germline. V lost 2 bases, J lost 3 bases, and 4 bases stayed unmatched.

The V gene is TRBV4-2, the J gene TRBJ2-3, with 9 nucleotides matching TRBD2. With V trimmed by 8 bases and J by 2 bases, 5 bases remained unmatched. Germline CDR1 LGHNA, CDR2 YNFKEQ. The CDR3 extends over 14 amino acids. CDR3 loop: CASHSGGATDTQYF. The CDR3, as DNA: TGTGCCAGCCATAGCGGGGGTGCCACAGATACGCAGTATTTT.

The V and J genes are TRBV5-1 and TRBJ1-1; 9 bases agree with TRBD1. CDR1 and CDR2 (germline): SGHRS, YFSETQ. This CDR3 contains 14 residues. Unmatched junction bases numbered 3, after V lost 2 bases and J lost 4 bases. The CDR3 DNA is TGCGCCAGCAGCTTACAGGACAGGGGCACTGAAGCTTTCTTT. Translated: CASSLQDRGTEAFF.

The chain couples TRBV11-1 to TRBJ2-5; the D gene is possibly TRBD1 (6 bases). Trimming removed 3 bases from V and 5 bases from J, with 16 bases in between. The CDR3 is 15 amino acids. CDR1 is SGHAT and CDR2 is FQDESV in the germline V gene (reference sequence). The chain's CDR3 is CASSFSRGFVETQYF. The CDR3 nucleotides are TGTGCCAGCAGCTTTTCCAGGGGTTTCGTCGAGACCCAGTACTTC.

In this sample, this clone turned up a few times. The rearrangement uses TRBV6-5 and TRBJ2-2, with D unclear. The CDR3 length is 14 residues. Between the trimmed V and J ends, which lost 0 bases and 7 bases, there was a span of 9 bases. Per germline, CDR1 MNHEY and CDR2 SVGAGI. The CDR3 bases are TGTGCCAGCAGTTACTCCCGAGGTGGCGGGGAGCTGTTTTTT. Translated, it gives CASSYSRGGGELFF.

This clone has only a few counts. CDR3 sequence: CASSPGLTGGYGYTF. CDR3 nucleotides: TGTGCCAGCTCACCAGGATTGACAGGGGGCTATGGCTACACCTTC. J is TRBJ1-2 and V is TRBV18, with 9 bases lining up with TRBD1. The CDR3 runs to 15 residues. Germline V gives CDR1 KGHSH, CDR2 LQKENI. Trimming cost V 2 bases and J 4 bases; bases outside gene matches: 5.

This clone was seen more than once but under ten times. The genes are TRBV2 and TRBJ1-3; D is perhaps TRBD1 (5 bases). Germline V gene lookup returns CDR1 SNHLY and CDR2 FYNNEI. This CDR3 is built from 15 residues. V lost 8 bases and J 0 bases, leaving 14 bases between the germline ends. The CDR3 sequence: CASRSTDLSGNTIYF. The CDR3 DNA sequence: TGTGCCAGCCGCTCGACAGACCTCTCTGGAAACACCATATATTTT.

The CDR3 DNA reads TGTGCCAGCAGCGTAACGGGGGCTGGGGCCAACGTCCTGACTTTC. This gives the protein CASSVTGAGANVLTF. The chain is built from TRBV9 and TRBJ2-6; tentative D call: TRBD2 (6 bases). Germline V gene sequence: CDR1 SGDLS, CDR2 YYNGEE. V lost 1 base and J 2 bases, leaving 7 bases between the germline ends. The CDR3 loop spans 15 amino acids.

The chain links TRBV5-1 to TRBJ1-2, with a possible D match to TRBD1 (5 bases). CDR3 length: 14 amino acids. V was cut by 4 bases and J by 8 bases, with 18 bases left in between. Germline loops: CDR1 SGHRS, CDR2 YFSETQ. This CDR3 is CASSEPGLGRGYTF. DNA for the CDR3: TGCGCCAGCAGCGAACCGGGACTGGGGAGGGGCTACACCTTC.

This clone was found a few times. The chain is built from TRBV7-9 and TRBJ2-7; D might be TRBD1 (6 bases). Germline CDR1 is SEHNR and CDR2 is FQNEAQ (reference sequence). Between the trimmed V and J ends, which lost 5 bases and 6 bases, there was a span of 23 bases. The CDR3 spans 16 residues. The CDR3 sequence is CASSRWSTGHRPEQYF. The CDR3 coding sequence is TGTGCCAGCAGCCGATGGTCGACGGGACATCGGCCCGAGCAGTACTTC.

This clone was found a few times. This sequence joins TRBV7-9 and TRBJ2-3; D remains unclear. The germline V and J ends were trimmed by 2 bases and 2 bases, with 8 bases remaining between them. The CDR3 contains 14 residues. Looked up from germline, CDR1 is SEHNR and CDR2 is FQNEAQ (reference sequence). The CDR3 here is CASSLSQTTDTQYF. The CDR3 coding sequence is TGTGCCAGCAGCTTATCACAAACCACAGATACGCAGTATTTT.

CDR3 DNA sequence: TGTGCCAGCCCTTATCCGGGACAGGCTACGACTGAAGCTTTCTTT. Translated, it gives CASPYPGQATTEAFF. V is TRBV21-1 and J is TRBJ1-1; no DNA check was done on the table's D call, TRBD1. TRBV21-1 is assigned pseudogene status. The CDR3 has 15 residues.

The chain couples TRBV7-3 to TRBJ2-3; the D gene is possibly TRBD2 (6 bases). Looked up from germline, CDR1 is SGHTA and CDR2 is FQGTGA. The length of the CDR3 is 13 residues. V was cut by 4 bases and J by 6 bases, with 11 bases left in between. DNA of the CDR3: TGTGCCAGCAGCTCGACTGGGGGGGATACGCAGTATTTT. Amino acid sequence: CASSSTGGDTQYF.

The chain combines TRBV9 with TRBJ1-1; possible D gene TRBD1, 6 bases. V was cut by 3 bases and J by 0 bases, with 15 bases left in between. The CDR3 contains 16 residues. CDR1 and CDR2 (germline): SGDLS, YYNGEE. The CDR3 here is CASSEPPGGMNTEAFF. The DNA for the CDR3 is TGTGCCAGCAGCGAACCCCCGGGGGGCATGAACACTGAAGCTTTCTTT. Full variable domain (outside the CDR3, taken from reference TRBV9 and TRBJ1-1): DSGVTQTPKHLITATGQRVTLRCSPRSGDLSVYWYQQSLDQGLQFLIQYYNGEERAKGNILERFSAQQFPDLHSELNLSSLELGDSALYFCASSEPPGGMNTEAFFGQGTRLTVV.

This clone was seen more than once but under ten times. CDR3 protein: CASSLSGFF. The CDR3 nucleotides are TGCGCCAGCAGCCTCTCCGGGTTCTTC. The gene calls are TRBV5-1 and TRBJ2-1, with D unresolved. The CDR3 is made up of 9 amino acids. V lost 4 bases, J lost 15 bases, and 8 bases lay in between. From germline, CDR1 is SGHRS and CDR2 YFSETQ.

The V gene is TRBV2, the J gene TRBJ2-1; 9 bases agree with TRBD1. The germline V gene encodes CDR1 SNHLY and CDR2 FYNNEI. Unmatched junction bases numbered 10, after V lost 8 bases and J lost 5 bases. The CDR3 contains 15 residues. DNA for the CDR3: TGTGCCAGCCGTCCGTTGGGGACAGGGAACAATGAGCAGTTCTTC. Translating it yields CASRPLGTGNNEQFF.

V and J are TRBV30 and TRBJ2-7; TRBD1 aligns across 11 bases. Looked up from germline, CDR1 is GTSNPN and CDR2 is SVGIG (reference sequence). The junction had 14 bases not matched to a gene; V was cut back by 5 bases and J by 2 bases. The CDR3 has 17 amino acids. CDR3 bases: TGTGCCTGGGGTACCAGCCTGGGACAGGGGGTTCCCTACGAGCAGTACTTC. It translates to CAWGTSLGQGVPYEQYF.